The 7 T cell receptor beta chains listed next were all sequenced from one sample in a study of T-cell memory formation after mild COVID-19. A single record per CDR3 protein comes from TCRdb applying MiXCR to the 5' RACE reads. The data contain about 320,000 distinct CDR3 sequences, approximately 15% of them singletons. Specimen: PBMCs or a T cell subset sorted from them (not recorded which). The receptors shown here come from a man younger than 35 who had mild COVID-19 (a few samples of this study predate the infection). Cell type and time point are not known.

There are a few counts of this clonotype. Written as DNA, the CDR3 is TGCGCCAGCAGCTACGACAGATTTACCTCTGGAAACACCATATATTTT. Translating it yields CASSYDRFTSGNTIYF. The chain couples TRBV5-1 to TRBJ1-3, with D tentatively TRBD1 (5 bases). V shed 3 bases and J shed 0 bases, with 13 bases lying between them. Germline CDR1 reads SGHRS; CDR2 reads YFSETQ. This CDR3 comprises 16 residues. Based on the CDR3 plus reference TRBV5-1 and TRBJ1-3, the full variable domain is KAGVTQTPRYLIKTRGQQVTLSCSPISGHRSVSWYQQTPGQGLQFLFEYFSETQRNKGNFPGRFSGRQFSNSRSEMNVSTLELGDSALYLCASSYDRFTSGNTIYFGEGSWLTVV.

A few counts support this clonotype. The chain carries TRBV7-2 and TRBJ2-2, with no clear D. The germline V gene encodes CDR1 SGHTA and CDR2 FQGNSA. The CDR3 runs to 13 residues. Trimming removed 5 bases at V and 5 bases at J, with 9 bases between. This CDR3 reads CASSARETGELFF. As DNA, the CDR3 is TGTGCCAGCAGCGCACGCGAAACCGGGGAGCTGTTTTTT.

This clonotype was detected a few times. V usage is TRBV7-9 and J usage is TRBJ1-6; D not certain. The CDR3 spans 16 residues. V was trimmed by 3 bases and J by 5 bases, leaving 14 bases between them. Germline CDR1 is SEHNR and CDR2 is FQNEAQ (reference sequence). In nucleotides, the CDR3 is TGTGCCAGCAGCTTCGGACTAGCAGGCAATAATTCACCCCTCCACTTT. It yields the protein CASSFGLAGNNSPLHF.

This clonotype has ten or more counts. The chain combines TRBV5-5 with TRBJ2-7, with D maybe TRBD1 (6 bases). Germline V gives CDR1 SGHKS, CDR2 YYEKEE (reference sequence). Trimming removed 5 bases from V and 6 bases from J, with 24 bases in between. This CDR3 region has 16 residues. Here the CDR3 reads CASRHLTTGPYREQYF. CDR3 nucleotides: TGTGCCAGCAGACACCTAACGACAGGCCCCTACCGCGAGCAGTACTTC.

In this sample, this clonotype turned up many times. The genes are TRBV7-8 and TRBJ2-1; TRBD2 might be the D (7 bases). CDR1 SGHVS and CDR2 FQNEAQ come from the germline V gene. The CDR3 sequence is 15 residues long. Trimming pared 2 bases from V and 7 bases from J, leaving 15 bases between. CDR3 loop: CASSLRGGVWNEQFF. CDR3 coding DNA: TGTGCCAGCAGCTTAAGAGGGGGGGTTTGGAATGAGCAGTTCTTC.

This clonotype was observed a handful of times. This chain uses TRBV15 with TRBJ1-2; D is uncertain. The CDR3 extends over 13 amino acids. V gave up 1 base and J gave up 6 bases, with 9 bases separating them. Germline V gene data show CDR1 as LNHNV and CDR2 as YYDKDF (reference sequence). CDR3 nucleotide sequence: TGTGCCACCAGCAGAGGGACGGAAGATGGCTACACCTTC. Amino acids: CATSRGTEDGYTF. Variable domain in full (rest from reference TRBV15 and TRBJ1-2): DAMVIQNPRYQVTQFGKPVTLSCSQTLNHNVMYWYQQKSSQAPKLLFHYYDKDFNNEADTPDNFQSRRPNTSFCFLDIRSPGLGDTAMYLCATSRGTEDGYTFGSGTRLTVV.

The J gene is TRBJ2-1, the V gene TRBV10-3; TRBD2 matches at 8 bases. CDR1 is ENHRY and CDR2 is SYGVKD in the germline V gene. This CDR3 region has 14 residues. V dropped 0 bases and J dropped 7; count of bases not matched to a gene: 2. The CDR3 coding sequence is TGTGCCATCAGTGAGTCACGGGGGGGAAATGAGCAGTTCTTC. Translation: CAISESRGGNEQFF.